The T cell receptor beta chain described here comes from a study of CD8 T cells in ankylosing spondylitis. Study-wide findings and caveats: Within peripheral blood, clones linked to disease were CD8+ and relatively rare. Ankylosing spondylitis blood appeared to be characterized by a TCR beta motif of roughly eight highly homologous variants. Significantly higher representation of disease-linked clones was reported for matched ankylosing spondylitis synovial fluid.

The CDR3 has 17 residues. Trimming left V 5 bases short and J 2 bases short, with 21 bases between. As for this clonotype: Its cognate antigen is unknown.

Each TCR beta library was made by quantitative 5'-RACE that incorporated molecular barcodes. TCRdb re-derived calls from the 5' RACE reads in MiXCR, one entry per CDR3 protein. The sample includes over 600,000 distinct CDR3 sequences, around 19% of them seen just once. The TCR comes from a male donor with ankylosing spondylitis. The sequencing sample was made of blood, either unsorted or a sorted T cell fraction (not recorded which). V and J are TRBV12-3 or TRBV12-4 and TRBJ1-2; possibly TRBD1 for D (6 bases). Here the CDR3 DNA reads TGTGCCAGCAGTACGTGGGGGTTTGACACAGGGAACTATGGCTACACCTTC. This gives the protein CASSTWGFDTGNYGYTF.